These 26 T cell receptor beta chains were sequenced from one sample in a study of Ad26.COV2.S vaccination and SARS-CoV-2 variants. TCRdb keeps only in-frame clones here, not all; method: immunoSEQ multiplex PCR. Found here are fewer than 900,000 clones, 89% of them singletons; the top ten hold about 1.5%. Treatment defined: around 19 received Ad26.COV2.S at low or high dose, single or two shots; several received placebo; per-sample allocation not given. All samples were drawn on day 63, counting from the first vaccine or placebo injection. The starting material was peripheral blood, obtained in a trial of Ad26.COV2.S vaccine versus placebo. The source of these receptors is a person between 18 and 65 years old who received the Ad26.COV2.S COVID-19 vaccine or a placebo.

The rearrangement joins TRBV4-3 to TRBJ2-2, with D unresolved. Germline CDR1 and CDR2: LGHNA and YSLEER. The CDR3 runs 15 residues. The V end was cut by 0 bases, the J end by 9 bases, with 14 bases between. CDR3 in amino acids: CASSQDGPRNRELFF. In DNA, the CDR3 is TGCGCCAGCAGCCAAGATGGGCCTCGAAACAGGGAGCTGTTTTTT.

CDR3 region: CAGLEVRSSNQPQHF. The CDR3 DNA reads as TGTGCTGGCCTCGAGGTCAGGAGTAGCAATCAGCCCCAGCATTTT. V usage is TRBV12-5 and J usage is TRBJ1-5; D remains ambiguous. CDR1 and CDR2 from the germline V gene are LGHNT and FRNRAP. The ends were cut back, 11 bases at V and 0 bases at J, with 17 bases in the middle. This CDR3 region has 15 residues.

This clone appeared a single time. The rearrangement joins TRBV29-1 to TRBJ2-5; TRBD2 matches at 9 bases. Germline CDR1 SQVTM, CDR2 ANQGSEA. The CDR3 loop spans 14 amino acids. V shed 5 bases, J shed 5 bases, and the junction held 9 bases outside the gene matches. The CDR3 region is CSVPAGGPVETQYF. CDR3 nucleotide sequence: TGCAGCGTTCCGGCGGGAGGGCCCGTTGAGACCCAGTACTTC.

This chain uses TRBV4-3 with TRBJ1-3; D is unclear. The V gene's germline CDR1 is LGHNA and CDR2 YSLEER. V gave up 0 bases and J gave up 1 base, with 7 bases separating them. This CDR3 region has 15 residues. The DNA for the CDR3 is TGCGCCAGCAGCCAAGACCATTCTTCTGGAAACACCATATATTTT. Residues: CASSQDHSSGNTIYF.

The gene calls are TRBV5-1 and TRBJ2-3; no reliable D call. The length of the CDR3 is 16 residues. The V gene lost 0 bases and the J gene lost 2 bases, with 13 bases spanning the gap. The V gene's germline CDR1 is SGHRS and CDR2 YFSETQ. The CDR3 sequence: CASSLAGQSFTDTQYF. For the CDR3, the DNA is TGCGCCAGCAGCTTGGCCGGGCAGAGTTTCACAGATACGCAGTATTTT.

The CDR3 DNA sequence: TGTGCCAGCAGCCAGGAGCGGAGCGACTACCAAGAGACCCAGTACTTC. This codes for CASSQERSDYQETQYF. This chain uses TRBV14 with TRBJ2-5, with D perhaps matching TRBD2 (5 bases). This CDR3 is built from 16 residues. V lost 3 bases, J lost 0 bases, and 14 bases lay in between. The V gene's germline CDR1 is SGHDN and CDR2 FVKESK.

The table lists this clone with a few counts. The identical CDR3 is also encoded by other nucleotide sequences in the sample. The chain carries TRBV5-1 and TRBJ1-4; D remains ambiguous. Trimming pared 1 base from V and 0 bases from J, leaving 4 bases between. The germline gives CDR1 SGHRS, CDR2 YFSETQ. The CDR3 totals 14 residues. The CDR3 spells CASSLTATNEKLFF. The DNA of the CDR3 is TGCGCCAGCAGCTTGACAGCAACTAATGAAAAACTGTTTTTT.

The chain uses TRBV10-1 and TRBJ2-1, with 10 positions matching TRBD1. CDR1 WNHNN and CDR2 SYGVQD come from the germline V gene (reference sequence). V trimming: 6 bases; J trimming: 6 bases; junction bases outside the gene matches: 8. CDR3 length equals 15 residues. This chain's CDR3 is CASSQDRGLRNEQFF. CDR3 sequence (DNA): TGCGCCAGCAGCCAGGACAGGGGGTTGCGCAATGAGCAGTTCTTC.

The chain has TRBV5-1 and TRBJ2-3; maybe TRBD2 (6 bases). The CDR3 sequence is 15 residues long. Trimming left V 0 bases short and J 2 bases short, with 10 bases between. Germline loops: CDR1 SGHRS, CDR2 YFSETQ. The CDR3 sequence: CASSLAGLITDTQYF. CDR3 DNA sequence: TGCGCCAGCAGCTTGGCGGGACTTATCACAGATACGCAGTATTTT.

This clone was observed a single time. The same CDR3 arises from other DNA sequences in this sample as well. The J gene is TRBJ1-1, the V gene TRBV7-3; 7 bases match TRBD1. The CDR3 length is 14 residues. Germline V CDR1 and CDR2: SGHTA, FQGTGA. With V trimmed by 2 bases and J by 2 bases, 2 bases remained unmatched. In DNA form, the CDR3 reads TGTGCCAGCAGCTTAGGGACAGCAAACACTGAAGCTTTCTTT. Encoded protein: CASSLGTANTEAFF.

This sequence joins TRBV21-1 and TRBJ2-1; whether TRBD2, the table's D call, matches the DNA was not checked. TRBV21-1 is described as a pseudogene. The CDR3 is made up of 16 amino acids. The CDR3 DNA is TGTGCCAGCAGCAAGGATTTAGCGGCTATCATAAATGAGCAGTTCTTC. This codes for CASSKDLAAIINEQFF.

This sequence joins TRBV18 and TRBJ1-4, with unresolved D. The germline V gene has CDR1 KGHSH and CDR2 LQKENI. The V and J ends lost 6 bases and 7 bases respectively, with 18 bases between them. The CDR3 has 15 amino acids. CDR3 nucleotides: TGTGCCAGCTCTCCCAGAGGAGGGTTAAGTGAAAAACTGTTTTTT. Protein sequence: CASSPRGGLSEKLFF. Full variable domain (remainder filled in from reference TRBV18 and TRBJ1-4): NAGVMQNPRHLVRRRGQEARLRCSPMKGHSHVYWYRQLPEEGLKFMVYLQKENIIDESGMPKERFSAEFPKEGPSILRIQQVVRGDSAAYFCASSPRGGLSEKLFFGSGTQLSVL.

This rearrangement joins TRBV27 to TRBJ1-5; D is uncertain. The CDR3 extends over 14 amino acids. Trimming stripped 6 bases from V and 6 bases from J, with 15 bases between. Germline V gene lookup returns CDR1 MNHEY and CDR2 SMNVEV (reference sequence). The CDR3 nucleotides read TGTGCCAGCAGCCCTTGGGGAACGGGTCAGCCCCAGCATTTT. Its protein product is CASSPWGTGQPQHF.

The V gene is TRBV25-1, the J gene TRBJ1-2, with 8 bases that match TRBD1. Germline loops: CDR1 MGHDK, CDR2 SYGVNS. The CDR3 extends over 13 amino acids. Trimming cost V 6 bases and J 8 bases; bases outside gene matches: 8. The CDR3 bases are TGTGCCAGCAGGAAGGACAGGGCGTTCGGCTACACCTTC. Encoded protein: CASRKDRAFGYTF.

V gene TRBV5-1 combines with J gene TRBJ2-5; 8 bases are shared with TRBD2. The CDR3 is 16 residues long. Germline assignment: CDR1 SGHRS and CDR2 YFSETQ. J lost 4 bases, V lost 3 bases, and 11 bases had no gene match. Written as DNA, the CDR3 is TGCGCCAGCAGCTCGGGCGGATCAGCGGGAGCAGAGACCCAGTACTTC. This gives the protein CASSSGGSAGAETQYF. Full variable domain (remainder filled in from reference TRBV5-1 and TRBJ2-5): KAGVTQTPRYLIKTRGQQVTLSCSPISGHRSVSWYQQTPGQGLQFLFEYFSETQRNKGNFPGRFSGRQFSNSRSEMNVSTLELGDSALYLCASSSGGSAGAETQYFGPGTRLLVL.

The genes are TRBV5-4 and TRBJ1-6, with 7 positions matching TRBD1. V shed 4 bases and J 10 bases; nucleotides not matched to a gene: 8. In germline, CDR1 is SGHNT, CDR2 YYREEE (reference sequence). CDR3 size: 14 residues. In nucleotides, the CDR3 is TGTGCCAGCAGCCAGGGGGGGGGTGGATCACCCCTCCACTTT. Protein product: CASSQGGGGSPLHF.

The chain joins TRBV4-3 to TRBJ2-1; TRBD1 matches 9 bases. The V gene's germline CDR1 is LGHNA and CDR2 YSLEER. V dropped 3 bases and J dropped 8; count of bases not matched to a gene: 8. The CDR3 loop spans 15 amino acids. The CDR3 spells CASSQPGQGGYEQFF. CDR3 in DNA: TGCGCCAGCAGCCAGCCGGGACAGGGTGGGTATGAGCAGTTCTTC.

This chain's CDR3 is CASSIGTSGGQDEQFF. CDR3 DNA: TGTGCCAGCAGCATCGGGACTAGCGGGGGGCAGGATGAGCAGTTCTTC. The chain recombines TRBV9 with TRBJ2-1; 15 positions match TRBD2. Germline V CDR1 and CDR2: SGDLS, YYNGEE. V lost 4 bases to trimming and J lost 8 bases; unmatched junction nucleotides: 7. The CDR3 is made up of 16 amino acids.

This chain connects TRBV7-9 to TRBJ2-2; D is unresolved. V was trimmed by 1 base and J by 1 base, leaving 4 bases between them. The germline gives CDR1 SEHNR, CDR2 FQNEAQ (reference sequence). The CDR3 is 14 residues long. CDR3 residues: CASSLVGNTGELFF. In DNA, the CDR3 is TGTGCCAGCAGCTTAGTAGGGAACACCGGGGAGCTGTTTTTT.

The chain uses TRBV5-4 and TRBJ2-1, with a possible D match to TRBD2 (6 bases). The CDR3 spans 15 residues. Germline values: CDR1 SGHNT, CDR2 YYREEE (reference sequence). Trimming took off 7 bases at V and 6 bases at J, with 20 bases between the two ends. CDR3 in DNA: TGTGCCAGCGGATACTACTGGCGGGGCCTCAATGAGCAGTTCTTC. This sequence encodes CASGYYWRGLNEQFF.

CDR3 region: CAWSVGDRGFNYGYTF. CDR3 coding DNA: TGTGCCTGGAGTGTAGGGGACAGGGGGTTTAACTATGGCTACACCTTC. This sequence joins TRBV30 and TRBJ1-2, with 11 bases lining up with TRBD1. Germline V CDR1 and CDR2: GTSNPN, SVGIG (reference sequence). The CDR3 consists of 16 residues. The V and J ends lost 0 bases and 1 base, in that order; junction bases with no gene match: 4.

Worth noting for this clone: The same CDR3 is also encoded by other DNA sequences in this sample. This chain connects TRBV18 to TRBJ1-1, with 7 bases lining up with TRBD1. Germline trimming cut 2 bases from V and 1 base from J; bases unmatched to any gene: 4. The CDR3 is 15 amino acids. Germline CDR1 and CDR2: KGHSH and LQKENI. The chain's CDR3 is CASSPTGQSNTEAFF. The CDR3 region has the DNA TGTGCCAGCTCACCAACGGGACAGTCGAACACTGAAGCTTTCTTT.

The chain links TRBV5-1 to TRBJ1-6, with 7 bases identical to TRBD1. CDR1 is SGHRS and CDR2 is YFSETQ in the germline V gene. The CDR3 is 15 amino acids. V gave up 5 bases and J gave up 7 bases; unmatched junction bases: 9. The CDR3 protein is CASRVTGVDNSPLHF. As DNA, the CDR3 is TGCGCCAGCAGAGTAACAGGGGTCGACAATTCACCCCTCCACTTT.

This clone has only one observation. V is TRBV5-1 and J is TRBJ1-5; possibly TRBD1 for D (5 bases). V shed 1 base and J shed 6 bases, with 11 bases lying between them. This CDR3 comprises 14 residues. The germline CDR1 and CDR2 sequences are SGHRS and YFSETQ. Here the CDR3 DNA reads TGCGCCAGCAGCTTGTGGGGGATCGGTCAGCCCCAGCATTTT. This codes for CASSLWGIGQPQHF.

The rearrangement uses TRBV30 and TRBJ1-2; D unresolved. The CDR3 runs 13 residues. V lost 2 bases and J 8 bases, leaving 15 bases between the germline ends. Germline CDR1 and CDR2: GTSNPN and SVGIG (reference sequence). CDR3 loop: CAWSNVILGGYTF. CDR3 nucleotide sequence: TGTGCCTGGAGTAATGTCATTCTTGGCGGCTACACCTTC. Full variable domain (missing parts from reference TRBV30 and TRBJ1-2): SQTIHQWPATLVQPVGSPLSLECTVEGTSNPNLYWYRQAAGRGLQLLFYSVGIGQISSEVPQNLSASRPQDRQFILSSKKLLLSDSGFYLCAWSNVILGGYTFGSGTRLTVV.

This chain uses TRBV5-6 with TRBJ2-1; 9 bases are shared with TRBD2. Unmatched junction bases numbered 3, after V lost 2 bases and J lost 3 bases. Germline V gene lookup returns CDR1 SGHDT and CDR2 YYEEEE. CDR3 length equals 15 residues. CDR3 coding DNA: TGTGCCAGCAGCTTATTTAGCGGGGGCTACAATGAGCAGTTCTTC. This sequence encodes CASSLFSGGYNEQFF. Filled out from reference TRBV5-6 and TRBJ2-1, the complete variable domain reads DAGVTQSPTHLIKTRGQQVTLRCSPKSGHDTVSWYQQALGQGPQFIFQYYEEEERQRGNFPDRFSGHQFPNYSSELNVNALLLGDSALYLCASSLFSGGYNEQFFGPGTRLTVL.